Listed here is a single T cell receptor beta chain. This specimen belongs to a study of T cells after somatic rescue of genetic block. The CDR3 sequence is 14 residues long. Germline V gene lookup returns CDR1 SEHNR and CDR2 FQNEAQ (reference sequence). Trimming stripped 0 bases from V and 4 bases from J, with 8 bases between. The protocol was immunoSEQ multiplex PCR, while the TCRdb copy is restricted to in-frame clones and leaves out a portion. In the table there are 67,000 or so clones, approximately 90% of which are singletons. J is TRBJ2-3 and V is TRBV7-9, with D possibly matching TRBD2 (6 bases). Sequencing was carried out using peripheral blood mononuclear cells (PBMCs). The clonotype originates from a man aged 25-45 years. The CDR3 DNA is TGTGCCAGCAGCTTAGCGGAGGGGCCAGATACGCAGTATTTT. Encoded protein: CASSLAEGPDTQYF. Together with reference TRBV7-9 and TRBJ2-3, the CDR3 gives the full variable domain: DTGVSQNPRHKITKRGQNVTFRCDPISEHNRLYWYRQTLGQGPEFLTYFQNEAQLEKSRLLSDRFSAERPKGSFSTLEIQRTEQGDSAMYLCASSLAEGPDTQYFGPGTRLTVL.